The 23 T cell receptor beta chains below all came from one sample that was sequenced in a study of CD8 T cells in Susac syndrome. RNA was extracted with the RNeasy kit, and a quantity of about 0.45 to 1 ug was reverse transcribed using random hexamers. TCRdb called the immunoSEQ multiplex PCR reads again in MiXCR, with one record for every CDR3 protein. The sample holds around 300,000 distinct CDR3 sequences, approximately 90% seen once. The sample was CD4+ T cells from PBMCs. All receptors come from a human donor with multiple sclerosis.

The V and J genes are TRBV2 and TRBJ2-2; a possible D gene is TRBD1 (6 bases). This CDR3 comprises 12 residues. Trimming took 5 bases from V and 6 from J, leaving 7 bases between them. Germline values: CDR1 SNHLY, CDR2 FYNNEI. The CDR3 DNA is TGTGCCAGCAGTACAGGGTCCGGGGAGCTGTTTTTT. As protein: CASSTGSGELFF.

This sequence joins TRBV19 and TRBJ2-3; perhaps TRBD2 as D (5 bases). V was pared by 5 bases and J by 0 bases, with 12 bases between. There are 15 residues in the CDR3. Germline V CDR1 and CDR2: LNHDA, SQIVND (reference sequence). CDR3: CASSPTIASTDTQYF. The CDR3 nucleotides are TGTGCCAGTAGTCCGACTATAGCTAGCACAGATACGCAGTATTTT.

Worth noting for this clonotype: At one end the junction does not follow the germline gene, possibly because of a read error. The V gene is TRBV3-1, the J gene TRBJ1-6, with D unclear. Germline loops: CDR1 LGHDT, CDR2 YNNKEL (reference sequence). CDR3 length equals 14 residues. This CDR3 reads CASSRHPLNSPLHF. The CDR3 region has the DNA TGCGCCAGCAGCCGCCACCCCCTGAATTCACCCCTCCACTTT. Together with reference TRBV3-1 and TRBJ1-6, the CDR3 gives the full variable domain: DTAVSQTPKYLVTQMGNDKSIKCEQNLGHDTMYWYKQDSKKFLKIMFSYNNKELIINETVPNRFSPKSPDKAHLNLHINSLELGDSAVYFCASSRHPLNSPLHFGNGTRLTVT.

Only one count was recorded for this clonotype. This rearrangement joins TRBV3-1 to TRBJ2-1; 11 bases match TRBD2. The CDR3 runs to 18 residues. The V gene end was trimmed by 0 bases and the J gene end by 4 bases; junction bases not matched to a gene: 8. Germline V gives CDR1 LGHDT, CDR2 YNNKEL (reference sequence). The CDR3 loop is CASSQDGGASGGYNEQFF. The CDR3 DNA sequence: TGTGCCAGCAGCCAAGATGGAGGGGCTAGCGGGGGGTACAATGAGCAGTTCTTC.

V gene TRBV7-9 combines with J gene TRBJ2-5; tentative D call: TRBD1 (8 bases). The CDR3 extends over 15 amino acids. In germline, CDR1 is SEHNR, CDR2 FQNEAQ (reference sequence). The germline V and J ends were trimmed by 4 bases and 1 base, with 13 bases remaining between them. The CDR3 DNA follows: TGTGCCAGCAGCTCCTACAGGGGGGGCCAAGAGACCCAGTACTTC. Its protein product is CASSSYRGGQETQYF.

The chain carries TRBV5-1 and TRBJ2-7; the match to TRBD2 covers 11 bases. Germline V lookup: CDR1 SGHRS, CDR2 YFSETQ. With V trimmed by 5 bases and J by 2 bases, 6 bases remained unmatched. The CDR3 extends over 15 amino acids. CDR3 sequence: CASRFSTSGTYEQYF. The DNA for the CDR3 is TGCGCCAGCAGGTTCTCGACTAGCGGGACCTACGAGCAGTACTTC. Full variable domain (outside the CDR3, taken from reference TRBV5-1 and TRBJ2-7): KAGVTQTPRYLIKTRGQQVTLSCSPISGHRSVSWYQQTPGQGLQFLFEYFSETQRNKGNFPGRFSGRQFSNSRSEMNVSTLELGDSALYLCASRFSTSGTYEQYFGPGTRLTVT.

This clonotype was seen a single time. This chain uses TRBV7-2 with TRBJ1-5; D remains ambiguous. Trimming shortened V by 1 base and J by 6 bases, and 10 bases separated the two germline ends. The CDR3 is made up of 14 amino acids. Germline V gene sequence: CDR1 SGHTA, CDR2 FQGNSA. The CDR3 sequence: CASSLEVVVQPQHF. CDR3 DNA: TGTGCCAGCAGCTTAGAGGTTGTTGTTCAGCCCCAGCATTTT.

The rearrangement links TRBV18 to TRBJ1-1; maybe TRBD1 (5 bases). The CDR3 consists of 13 residues. Germline V gene data show CDR1 as KGHSH and CDR2 as LQKENI. V was cut by 7 bases and J by 0 bases, with 9 bases left in between. The CDR3 DNA reads TGTGCCAGCTTGGGGGAGATGAACACTGAAGCTTTCTTT. Translated, it gives CASLGEMNTEAFF.

This clonotype was seen only once. This chain uses TRBV7-2 with TRBJ1-2; tentatively, D is TRBD1 (6 bases). CDR3 size: 15 residues. V lost 5 bases and J lost 2, with 15 bases in between. Germline-derived CDR1 and CDR2 are SGHTA and FQGNSA. The CDR3 loop reads CASSTRGIPNYGYTF. The CDR3 coding sequence is TGTGCCAGCAGCACAAGGGGGATCCCGAACTATGGCTACACCTTC.

DNA for the CDR3: TGTGCCAGCAGCCAATCCTCACAGTTTAACACTGAAGCTTTCTTT. It encodes CASSQSSQFNTEAFF. This chain connects TRBV3-1 to TRBJ1-1; D unclear. CDR3 size: 15 residues. Germline-derived CDR1 and CDR2 are LGHDT and YNNKEL (reference sequence). Trimming left V 2 bases short and J 2 bases short, with 12 bases between. The full variable domain, with the rest looked up from reference TRBV3-1 and TRBJ1-1, is DTAVSQTPKYLVTQMGNDKSIKCEQNLGHDTMYWYKQDSKKFLKIMFSYNNKELIINETVPNRFSPKSPDKAHLNLHINSLELGDSAVYFCASSQSSQFNTEAFFGQGTRLTVV.

The chain employs TRBV4-3 and TRBJ1-2; D gene ambiguous. This CDR3 spans 15 amino acids. Per the germline V gene, CDR1 is LGHNA and CDR2 is YSLEER. Trimming took 1 base from V and 2 from J, leaving 11 bases between them. The CDR3 DNA sequence: TGCGCCAGCAGCCAAGCCCTGCGGGAGAACTATGGCTACACCTTC. It yields the protein CASSQALRENYGYTF.

This chain connects TRBV20-1 to TRBJ2-3, with TRBD2 matching 11 bases. CDR1 and CDR2 from the germline V gene are DFQATT and SNEGSKA (reference sequence). The CDR3 is 17 amino acids. V lost 8 bases to trimming and J lost 1 base; unmatched junction nucleotides: 14. CDR3: CSLPGGSGRAGTDTQYF. The CDR3 DNA reads as TGCAGTCTCCCAGGGGGTAGCGGGAGGGCCGGCACAGATACGCAGTATTTT.

This chain connects TRBV19 to TRBJ2-5; unclear D gene. Germline CDR1 reads LNHDA; CDR2 reads SQIVND (reference sequence). This CDR3 has 9 amino acids. V lost 10 bases and J 5 bases, leaving 5 bases between the germline ends. The CDR3 sequence: CATMETQYF. The CDR3 nucleotides are TGTGCCACTATGGAGACCCAGTACTTC.

This sequence joins TRBV29-1 and TRBJ2-3; D not resolved. Germline V gene lookup returns CDR1 SQVTM and CDR2 ANQGSEA. The CDR3 is made up of 14 amino acids. Trimming took off 4 bases at V and 4 bases at J, with 15 bases between the two ends. The CDR3 nucleotides read TGCAGCGTTGTTCCCCAACCTGGGTCAGATACGCAGTATTTT. Its translation is CSVVPQPGSDTQYF.

In this sample, this clonotype turned up once. V usage is TRBV9 and J usage is TRBJ1-1; TRBD1 matches at 7 bases. J lost 10 bases, V lost 3 bases, and 9 bases had no gene match. Germline CDR1 and CDR2: SGDLS and YYNGEE. The CDR3 is 13 amino acids. CDR3 sequence reads: CASSETPGTAAFF. The CDR3 nucleotides are TGTGCCAGCAGCGAAACTCCGGGGACAGCAGCTTTCTTT.

This rearrangement joins TRBV6-4 to TRBJ2-1; no clear D gene. V lost 4 bases and J 7 bases, leaving 17 bases between the germline ends. This CDR3 comprises 15 residues. CDR1 is MRHNA, CDR2 SNTAGT, per germline. In nucleotides, the CDR3 is TGTGCCAGCAGTGGTCATCGCGAGATGGAGAATGAGCAGTTCTTC. Amino acid sequence: CASSGHREMENEQFF.

This chain links TRBV2 with TRBJ2-5; tentatively, D is TRBD2 (6 bases). There are 15 residues in the CDR3. In germline, CDR1 is SNHLY, CDR2 FYNNEI. V lost 6 bases and J 4 bases, leaving 18 bases between the germline ends. The CDR3 region is CASRKGIRLGETQYF. The CDR3 DNA is TGTGCCAGCAGGAAGGGGATCCGACTAGGAGAGACCCAGTACTTC.

The chain uses TRBV11-3 and TRBJ1-3; TRBD1 might be the D (5 bases). Germline V CDR1 and CDR2: SGHNT, YENEEA. The CDR3 covers 15 residues. V was trimmed by 4 bases and J by 2 bases, leaving 12 bases between them. CDR3 sequence reads: CASSSTRGAGNTIYF. For the CDR3, the DNA is TGTGCCAGCAGCTCCACCCGGGGGGCTGGAAACACCATATATTTT.

This CDR3 reads CSVAVGGNTEAFF. In DNA, the CDR3 is TGCAGCGTGGCCGTAGGGGGGAACACTGAAGCTTTCTTT. The rearrangement joins TRBV29-1 to TRBJ1-1, with D maybe TRBD1 (6 bases). CDR3 size: 13 residues. CDR1 is SQVTM and CDR2 is ANQGSEA in the germline V gene. Trimming removed 6 bases at V and 1 base at J, with 12 bases between.

V is TRBV18 and J is TRBJ2-7; perhaps D is TRBD1 or TRBD2 (5 bases each). The CDR3 spans 14 residues. Germline V gene sequence: CDR1 KGHSH, CDR2 LQKENI. Trimming cost V 3 bases and J 5 bases, with 14 bases left between them. CDR3 protein: CASSPGTGSDEQYF. CDR3 sequence (DNA): TGTGCCAGCTCACCTGGGACCGGGTCCGACGAGCAGTACTTC.

This chain uses TRBV20-1 with TRBJ2-3, with TRBD2 matching 10 bases. This CDR3 has 19 amino acids. From germline, CDR1 is DFQATT and CDR2 SNEGSKA (reference sequence). V lost 3 bases, J lost 2 bases, and 17 bases stayed unmatched. Here the CDR3 reads CSASTSSGSDNYYTDTQYF. In nucleotides, the CDR3 is TGCAGTGCTAGTACGTCTAGCGGGAGCGATAACTACTACACAGATACGCAGTATTTT.

The sample holds one count of this clonotype. This chain joins TRBV5-4 and TRBJ2-1; 11 nucleotides line up with TRBD2. The CDR3 loop spans 16 amino acids. Per germline, CDR1 SGHNT and CDR2 YYREEE (reference sequence). V lost 6 bases, J lost 9 bases, and 14 bases stayed unmatched. Written as DNA, the CDR3 is TGTGCCAGCAACCTAGCGGGAGGCGCCCTGGGGCCTGAGCAGTTCTTC. The encoded protein is CASNLAGGALGPEQFF.

The V call is TRBV3-1, the J call TRBJ2-1, with a weak D call TRBD1 (5 bases). Germline V gene sequence: CDR1 LGHDT, CDR2 YNNKEL (reference sequence). The CDR3 is 15 amino acids. The V gene lost 8 bases and the J gene lost 7 bases, with 21 bases spanning the gap. The CDR3 region is CASQPFAAKGNEQFF. Written as DNA, the CDR3 is TGTGCCAGCCAGCCCTTCGCTGCTAAGGGGAATGAGCAGTTCTTC.